This TCR beta chain was observed in a study of blood T cell repertoires in COVID-19. The CDR3 consists of 18 residues. The germline V gene has CDR1 ENHRY and CDR2 SYGVKD. Trimming removed 10 bases from V and 2 bases from J; junction bases left unmatched: 18. This clone was detected only a few times. Method: immunoSEQ multiplex PCR; TCRdb's copy keeps in-frame clones and lacks some. Here the sample spans approximately 500,000 clones, 85% to 90% being singletons. V usage is TRBV10-3 and J usage is TRBJ1-5, with 9 bases matching TRBD1. The specimen sequenced was peripheral blood. The TCR sequence derives from a woman in her forties or fifties with COVID-19, enrolled during active disease. CDR3 amino acids: CATSERAPGQGGNQPQHF. The CDR3 nucleotides are TGTGCCACTTCAGAACGAGCTCCGGGACAGGGAGGCAATCAGCCCCAGCATTTT.